This T cell receptor (beta chain) stems from a study of blood T cell repertoires in COVID-19. Germline V gene sequence: CDR1 SGHVS, CDR2 FNYEAQ. The CDR3 runs to 16 residues. V gave up 2 bases and J gave up 4 bases, with 14 bases separating them. In the study's own analysis: Reference gene primer amplification yielded estimated nucleated cell counts. Assay: immunoSEQ multiplex PCR; the TCRdb copy retains only in-frame clones and omits some. The V and J calls and clone size are taken from that table; D and trimming were inferred from the DNA. The sample has about 300,000 clones; around 84% are singletons. Each recovered donor of Cohort 3 presented with two negative PCRs, clearance, or symptom resolution.

Sequencing used PBMCs or T cells enriched from blood (not recorded which). The chain links TRBV7-6 to TRBJ2-2; D gene ambiguous. This TCR was sampled from a woman in her late teens or twenties who had recovered from COVID-19. CDR3 DNA sequence: TGTGCCAGCAGCTTACTTGACTCCAAACCCACCGGGGAGCTGTTTTTT. Translated, it gives CASSLLDSKPTGELFF.